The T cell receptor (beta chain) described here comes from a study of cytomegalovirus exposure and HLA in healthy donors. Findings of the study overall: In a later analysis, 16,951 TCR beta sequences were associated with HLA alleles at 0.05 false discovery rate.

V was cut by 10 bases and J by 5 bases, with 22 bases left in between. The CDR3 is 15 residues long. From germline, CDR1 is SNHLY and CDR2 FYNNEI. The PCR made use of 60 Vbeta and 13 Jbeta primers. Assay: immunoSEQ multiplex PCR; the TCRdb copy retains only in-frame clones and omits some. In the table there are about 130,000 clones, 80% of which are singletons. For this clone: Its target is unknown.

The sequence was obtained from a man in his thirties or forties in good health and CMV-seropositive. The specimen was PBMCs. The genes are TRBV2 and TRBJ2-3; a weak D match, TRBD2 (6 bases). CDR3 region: CAIRPEAGRKDTQYF. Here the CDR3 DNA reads TGTGCCATCCGACCTGAAGCGGGTCGTAAAGATACGCAGTATTTT.